This section outlines one T cell receptor beta chain sequence together with its context. Its target is not known. Every isolated RNA sample was fully reverse transcribed, so sequencing captured expressed TCRB transcripts. Some clones are missing from TCRdb's copy, which holds only in-frame ones; the method was immunoSEQ multiplex PCR. This sample has about 170,000 clones, with around 7.9% found just once. This record belongs to a study of beta chain features in type 1 diabetes. Study overall: Sorted cells, 107,917,701 in number, were examined across all samples.

One heparinised blood draw averaging about 120 mL was given by each donor. Study-wide findings and caveats: TCRB CDR3 length was moderately but significantly reduced in all four CD4+ subsets of Type 1 diabetes patients.

Germline V CDR1 and CDR2: MNHNS, SASEGT. The CDR3 totals 17 residues. Between the trimmed V and J ends, which lost 0 bases and 6 bases, there was a span of 18 bases. Source material: central memory CD4+ T cells from blood. V usage is TRBV6-1 and J usage is TRBJ2-4, with D perhaps matching TRBD2 (5 bases). This TCR came from a man between 18 and 35 years old with type 1 diabetes. The CDR3: CASSEAMAIGGGNIQYF. In DNA, the CDR3 is TGTGCCAGCAGTGAAGCGATGGCAATCGGAGGCGGAAACATTCAGTACTTC.